One sample yielded the 28 T cell receptor beta chains listed below, sequenced in a study of vaccination and CD4 T cells after COVID-19. Which antigens these TCRs recognize remains unknown. Time point described: late sampling 161 to 241 days after vaccination in three convalescent patients. Treatment indicated: approximately 9-day PBMC culture with coronavirus spike peptide pools or control peptides (ViraFEST assay). Sequence data for DNA of cultured CD4+ T cells were generated by the Oncomine TCR Beta short-read assay. TCRdb reanalysed the PCR reads using MiXCR and keeps one entry per CDR3 protein. The profile shows under 20,000 distinct CDR3 sequences, around 40% of them singletons. The sample consisted of CD4+ T cells from blood, cultured in vitro, taken about 7 months after SARS-CoV-2 vaccination. The receptor source for this set is a human donor who had recovered from COVID-19.

The V and J genes are TRBV24-1 and TRBJ1-1; no clear D. The CDR3 has 13 residues. V was clipped by 1 base and J by 1 base, with 3 bases between them. The germline V gene has CDR1 KGHDR and CDR2 SFDVKD. CDR3 DNA: TGTGCCACCAGTGATTTCCGGAACACTGAAGCTTTCTTT. It encodes CATSDFRNTEAFF.

J is TRBJ1-1 and V is TRBV7-9; 9 bases map to TRBD1. The CDR3 is made up of 13 amino acids. In germline, CDR1 is SEHNR, CDR2 FQNEAQ (reference sequence). The junction had 3 bases not matched to a gene; V was cut back by 4 bases and J by 6 bases. The CDR3, as DNA: TGTGCCAGCAGCTGGGACAGGGCGGCTGAAGCTTTCTTT. Translating it yields CASSWDRAAEAFF.

This rearrangement joins TRBV7-9 to TRBJ2-5; 7 positions agree with TRBD2. V lost 6 bases and J lost 5; bases outside the gene matches: 6. The germline gives CDR1 SEHNR, CDR2 FQNEAQ (reference sequence). This CDR3 has 13 residues. Written as DNA, the CDR3 is TGTGCCAGCAGGCCCGGGGGGAGGGAGACCCAGTACTTC. Translation gives CASRPGGRETQYF.

The chain links TRBV20-1 to TRBJ1-4; TRBD1 is a possible D gene (6 bases). This CDR3 has 13 residues. V was shortened by 3 bases and J by 12 bases, with 17 bases between the two germline ends. Germline values: CDR1 DFQATT, CDR2 SNEGSKA (reference sequence). CDR3 bases: TGCAGTGCTAGGTTCCAGGGGTATGGGGAACTGTTTTTT. It encodes CSARFQGYGELFF.

This chain connects TRBV6-5 to TRBJ1-6; D is uncertain. The CDR3 sequence is 14 residues long. V lost 2 bases to trimming and J lost 8 bases, with 10 bases between them. CDR1 and CDR2 from the germline V gene are MNHEY and SVGAGI. The CDR3 spells CASSYGNWDSPLHF. CDR3 DNA: TGTGCCAGCAGTTACGGCAATTGGGATTCACCCCTCCACTTT.

The CDR3 region has the DNA TGTGCCAGCAGTGACTCAGTTGGTTTAAGTGGGGGGCAGTACTTC. This gives the protein CASSDSVGLSGGQYF. This sequence joins TRBV6-4 and TRBJ2-7; the D call may be TRBD1 or TRBD2 (5 bases each). Germline loops: CDR1 MRHNA, CDR2 SNTAGT. V lost 0 bases to trimming and J lost 9 bases, with 18 bases between them. The CDR3 extends over 15 amino acids.

This clonotype is classed as medium-sized (0.01 to 0.1%). The V and J genes are TRBV20-1 and TRBJ1-4, with D possibly matching TRBD1 (5 bases). Germline CDR1 and CDR2: DFQATT and SNEGSKA (reference sequence). The CDR3 spans 15 residues. Trimming took off 5 bases at V and 2 bases at J, with 15 bases between the two ends. The DNA of the CDR3 is TGCAGTGCTGGGCTTCCGGGACTGACTAATGAAAAACTGTTTTTT. It is translated as CSAGLPGLTNEKLFF.

The genes are TRBV20-1 and TRBJ2-7, with D perhaps TRBD1 (7 bases). The ends were cut back, 6 bases at V and 6 bases at J, with 18 bases in the middle. Germline CDR1 DFQATT, CDR2 SNEGSKA (reference sequence). This CDR3 is built from 13 residues. The CDR3 spells CSASRTGAGEQYF. The CDR3 region has the DNA TGCAGTGCATCCCGGACAGGAGCGGGCGAGCAGTACTTC.

CDR3 residues: CASSSHSLSNQPQHF. The CDR3 nucleotides are TGTGCCAGCAGTTCTCACAGCCTTAGCAATCAGCCCCAGCATTTT. This chain uses TRBV12-3 or TRBV12-4 with TRBJ1-5; D is uncertain. V was clipped by 4 bases and J by 0 bases, with 10 bases between them. The CDR3 consists of 15 residues.

The rearrangement uses TRBV6-5 and TRBJ1-2; no definite D call. The CDR3 is 10 residues long. Germline CDR1 MNHEY, CDR2 SVGAGI. Trimming removed 2 bases at V and 9 bases at J, with 4 bases between. The chain's CDR3 is CASSYESYTF. The CDR3 DNA is TGTGCCAGCAGTTACGAGAGCTACACCTTC.

The chain links TRBV12-3 or TRBV12-4 to TRBJ1-2; D might be TRBD1 (5 bases). This CDR3 is built from 14 residues. V gave up 5 bases and J gave up 0 bases, with 10 bases separating them. CDR3 in amino acids: CASSQGTANYGYTF. The DNA of the CDR3 is TGTGCCAGCAGTCAGGGTACAGCTAACTATGGCTACACCTTC.

The V gene is TRBV7-2, the J gene TRBJ1-1; TRBD1 is a possible D gene (5 bases). The CDR3 totals 15 residues. Looked up from germline, CDR1 is SGHTA and CDR2 is FQGNSA. V shed 1 base and J shed 5 bases, with 14 bases lying between them. The CDR3 protein is CASSLVGALETEAFF. DNA for the CDR3: TGTGCCAGCAGCTTAGTCGGGGCACTCGAGACTGAAGCTTTCTTT.

This clonotype appeared a single time. The chain recombines TRBV7-2 with TRBJ1-2; D gene uncertain. V lost 5 bases to trimming and J lost 3 bases, with 16 bases between them. The CDR3 contains 15 residues. Per germline, CDR1 SGHTA and CDR2 FQGNSA. The CDR3 nucleotides are TGTGCCAGCAGCCCATGGGCCAACGGAGACTATGGCTACACCTTC. Residues: CASSPWANGDYGYTF.

This clonotype showed up just a few times. As DNA, the CDR3 is TGTGCCAGCAGTCGACCCACAGGGGGAGAATACTATGGCTACACCTTC. Its translation is CASSRPTGGEYYGYTF. J is TRBJ1-2 and V is TRBV27, with 8 bases matching TRBD1. With 5 bases clipped from V and 3 bases from J, the junction kept 11 bases outside the gene matches. Germline V gives CDR1 MNHEY, CDR2 SMNVEV (reference sequence). The CDR3 runs 16 residues.

This clonotype turned up a few times. The CDR3 nucleotides are TGTGCCAGCAGTTTTGGGACAGGGATTAGCAATCAGCCCCAGCATTTT. Its protein product is CASSFGTGISNQPQHF. The V call is TRBV6-2 or TRBV6-3, the J call TRBJ1-5; TRBD1 matches 9 bases. J lost 0 bases, V lost 4 bases, and 4 bases had no gene match. CDR3 length: 16 residues. Per germline, CDR1 MNHEY and CDR2 SVGEGT.

The V call is TRBV11-3, the J call TRBJ2-7; possibly TRBD1 for D (5 bases). Germline CDR1 is SGHNT and CDR2 is YENEEA. This CDR3 has 15 residues. With 1 base removed from V and 0 bases from J, the gap between germline ends came to 10 bases. The CDR3 DNA follows: TGTGCCAGCAGCTTAGGTGGACAAAGCTCCTACGAGCAGTACTTC. It translates to CASSLGGQSSYEQYF.

J is TRBJ1-2 and V is TRBV6-1; D might be TRBD1 (6 bases). V was pared by 3 bases and J by 3 bases, with 14 bases between. From germline, CDR1 is MNHNS and CDR2 SASEGT. The CDR3 has 15 amino acids. CDR3 in amino acids: CASSDRNKGDYGYTF. The CDR3 region has the DNA TGTGCCAGCAGTGATCGGAACAAGGGGGACTATGGCTACACCTTC.

The rearrangement joins TRBV7-3 to TRBJ2-3; the match to TRBD2 covers 8 bases. CDR3 length: 15 residues. With 3 bases clipped from V and 2 bases from J, the junction kept 4 bases outside the gene matches. The germline V gene has CDR1 SGHTA and CDR2 FQGTGA. The CDR3 DNA is TGTGCCAGCAGCTTTACTAGCGGCCACACAGATACGCAGTATTTT. Its protein is CASSFTSGHTDTQYF.

This clonotype was counted only a few times. This chain joins TRBV7-9 and TRBJ1-1; no definite D call. Germline CDR1 and CDR2: SEHNR and FQNEAQ (reference sequence). The CDR3 has 13 amino acids. The V end lost 4 bases, the J end lost 1 base, and 7 bases lay between the germline ends. This CDR3 is CASSSYTNTEAFF. CDR3 sequence (DNA): TGTGCCAGCAGCTCATACACGAACACTGAAGCTTTCTTT.

V usage is TRBV2 and J usage is TRBJ2-7; 8 bases are shared with TRBD2. There are 15 residues in the CDR3. Germline CDR1 SNHLY, CDR2 FYNNEI. The V segment lost 4 bases and the J segment 2 bases; nucleotides outside the gene matches: 7. CDR3 DNA: TGTGCCAGCAGTGGGACGGGAGGGCCCACCTACGAGCAGTACTTC. It yields the protein CASSGTGGPTYEQYF.

The V and J genes are TRBV6-1 and TRBJ2-7; D gene uncertain. This CDR3 is 15 amino acids long. The germline V gene has CDR1 MNHNS and CDR2 SASEGT. Trimming shortened V by 0 bases and J by 4 bases, and 13 bases separated the two germline ends. CDR3 in DNA: TGTGCCAGCAGTGAAGCTCCCGGCCCAGGTTACGAGCAGTACTTC. Encoded protein: CASSEAPGPGYEQYF.

The CDR3 DNA reads TGTGCCACCAGTGGCGGCGCGGGGTCCAAATTGCCCCAGCATTTT. It is translated as CATSGGAGSKLPQHF. The rearrangement joins TRBV19 to TRBJ1-5; D unresolved. The CDR3 consists of 15 residues. Trimming took off 10 bases at V and 9 bases at J, with 25 bases between the two ends. The germline V gene has CDR1 LNHDA and CDR2 SQIVND (reference sequence).

The chain carries TRBV7-3 and TRBJ1-2; 7 nucleotides line up with TRBD1. V lost 5 bases and J lost 8; bases outside the gene matches: 8. Germline CDR1 and CDR2: SGHTA and FQGTGA. This CDR3 contains 13 residues. CDR3 DNA: TGTGCCAGCAGCCAGATGCAGGGGGAAGGCTACACCTTC. Its protein is CASSQMQGEGYTF. Supplemented by reference TRBV7-3 and TRBJ1-2, the full variable domain reads GAGVSQTPSNKVTEKGKYVELRCDPISGHTALYWYRQSLGQGPEFLIYFQGTGAADDSGLPNDRFFAVRPEGSVSTLKIQRTERGDSAVYLCASSQMQGEGYTFGSGTRLTVV.

V usage is TRBV6-5 and J usage is TRBJ1-1; no reliable D call. V lost 2 bases to trimming and J lost 5 bases, with 12 bases between them. Germline V gives CDR1 MNHEY, CDR2 SVGAGI. The length of the CDR3 is 14 residues. CDR3 coding DNA: TGTGCCAGCAGTTACCTGCGGGGAGGGACTGAAGCTTTCTTT. Residues: CASSYLRGGTEAFF.

The chain employs TRBV18 and TRBJ1-2, with a possible D match to TRBD1 (6 bases). The V and J ends lost 4 bases and 2 bases respectively, with 14 bases between them. The CDR3 is 15 residues long. CDR1 is KGHSH, CDR2 LQKENI, per germline. CDR3 loop: CASSRTRDINYGYTF. The CDR3 bases are TGTGCCAGCTCACGCACCCGGGACATAAACTATGGCTACACCTTC.

V usage is TRBV19 and J usage is TRBJ1-2, with a possible D match to TRBD1 (5 bases). The CDR3 runs 15 residues. V gave up 8 bases and J gave up 2 bases, with 18 bases separating them. Looked up from germline, CDR1 is LNHDA and CDR2 is SQIVND (reference sequence). DNA for the CDR3: TGTGCCAGTGCCAGGGACCTAGATTCAAACTATGGCTACACCTTC. Protein: CASARDLDSNYGYTF.

The CDR3 loop reads CSARVRGDTQYF. The DNA of the CDR3 is TGCAGTGCTAGAGTCCGAGGAGATACGCAGTATTTT. This chain joins TRBV20-1 and TRBJ2-3; D unresolved. Germline V CDR1 and CDR2: DFQATT, SNEGSKA (reference sequence). This CDR3 has 12 amino acids. The ends were cut back, 1 base at V and 5 bases at J, with 7 bases in the middle.

V gene TRBV7-3 combines with J gene TRBJ2-1, with 10 bases identical to TRBD2. Germline values: CDR1 SGHTA, CDR2 FQGTGA. Unmatched junction bases numbered 17, after V lost 5 bases and J lost 4 bases. The CDR3 has 19 residues. DNA for the CDR3: TGTGCCAGCAGCAGCGGGGGGGGACTCAGTAGGTTTAGATACAATGAGCAGTTCTTC. Translation gives CASSSGGGLSRFRYNEQFF. The full variable domain, completed using reference TRBV7-3 and TRBJ2-1, is GAGVSQTPSNKVTEKGKYVELRCDPISGHTALYWYRQSLGQGPEFLIYFQGTGAADDSGLPNDRFFAVRPEGSVSTLKIQRTERGDSAVYLCASSSGGGLSRFRYNEQFFGPGTRLTVL.